This T cell receptor beta chain was profiled in a study of OX40 agonist ivuxolimab in advanced cancers. Across the study: Patients in dose escalation had liver, melanoma, kidney or head and neck cancers.

About this clone itself: Its antigen is undetermined.

V shed 2 bases and J shed 3 bases, with 11 bases lying between them. Germline V gene sequence: CDR1 SGHAT, CDR2 FQNNGV. The CDR3 sequence is 15 residues long. Only in-frame clones appear in the TCRdb table, and some are missing; sequencing was by immunoSEQ multiplex PCR. The sample holds 14,000 or so clones, about 94% seen once. Whole-study results and caveats: Low levels of normalized T-cell clonal expansion also appeared in some nonresponders.

The material sequenced was CD4+ or CD8+ T cells sorted from blood, taken in a trial of the OX40 agonist ivuxolimab. The source of this sequence is an adult with an advanced solid tumor such as melanoma, head and neck, liver or kidney cancer. The chain recombines TRBV11-2 with TRBJ1-5; D might be TRBD1 (6 bases). The CDR3 DNA reads as TGTGCCAGCAGCTTAAACCAGGGGCCCAATCAGCCCCAGCATTTT. Translated, it gives CASSLNQGPNQPQHF.